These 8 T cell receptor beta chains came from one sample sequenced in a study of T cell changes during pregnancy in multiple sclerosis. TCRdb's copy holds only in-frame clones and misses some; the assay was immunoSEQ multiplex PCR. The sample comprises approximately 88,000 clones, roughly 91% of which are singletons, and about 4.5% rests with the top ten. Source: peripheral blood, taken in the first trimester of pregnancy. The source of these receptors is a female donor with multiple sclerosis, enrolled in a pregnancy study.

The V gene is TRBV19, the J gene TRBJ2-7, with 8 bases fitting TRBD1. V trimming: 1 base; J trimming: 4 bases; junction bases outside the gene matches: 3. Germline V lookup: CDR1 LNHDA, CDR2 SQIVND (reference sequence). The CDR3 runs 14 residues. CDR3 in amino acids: CASSIGDRSYEQYF. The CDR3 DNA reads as TGTGCCAGTAGTATAGGGGACAGGAGTTACGAGCAGTACTTC.

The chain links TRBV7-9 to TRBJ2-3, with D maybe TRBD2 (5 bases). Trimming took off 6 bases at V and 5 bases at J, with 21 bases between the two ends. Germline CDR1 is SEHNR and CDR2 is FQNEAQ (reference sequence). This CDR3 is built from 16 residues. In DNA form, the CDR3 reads TGTGCCAGCAGGCGACGGGGAACCCTCGGTGGAGATACGCAGTATTTT. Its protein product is CASRRRGTLGGDTQYF.

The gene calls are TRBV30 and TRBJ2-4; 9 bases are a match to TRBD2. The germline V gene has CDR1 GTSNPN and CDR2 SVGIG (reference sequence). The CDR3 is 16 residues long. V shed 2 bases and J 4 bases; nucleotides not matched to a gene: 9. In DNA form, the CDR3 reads TGTGCCTGGAGTCCCACCCGGACTAGCGATAAAAACATTCAGTACTTC. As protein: CAWSPTRTSDKNIQYF.

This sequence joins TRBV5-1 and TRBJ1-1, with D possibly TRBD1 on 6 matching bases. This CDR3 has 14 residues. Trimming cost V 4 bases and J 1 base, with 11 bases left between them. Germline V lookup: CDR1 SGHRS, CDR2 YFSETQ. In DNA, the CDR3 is TGCGCCAGCAGCCCTGGGACACGGAACACTGAAGCTTTCTTT. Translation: CASSPGTRNTEAFF.

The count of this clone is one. CDR3 sequence: CASSETVSNQPQHF. The CDR3 nucleotides are TGTGCCAGCAGTGAAACGGTTAGCAATCAGCCCCAGCATTTT. This chain joins TRBV2 and TRBJ1-5; the D is unclear. The length of the CDR3 is 14 residues. The germline CDR1 and CDR2 sequences are SNHLY and FYNNEI. V was pared by 2 bases and J by 0 bases, with 5 bases between.

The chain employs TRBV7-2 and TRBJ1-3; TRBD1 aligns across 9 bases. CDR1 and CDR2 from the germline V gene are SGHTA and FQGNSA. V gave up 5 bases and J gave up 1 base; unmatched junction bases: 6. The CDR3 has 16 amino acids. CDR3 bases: TGTGCCAGCAGCAAAGGGACAGGGCGGTCTGGAAACACCATATATTTT. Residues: CASSKGTGRSGNTIYF.

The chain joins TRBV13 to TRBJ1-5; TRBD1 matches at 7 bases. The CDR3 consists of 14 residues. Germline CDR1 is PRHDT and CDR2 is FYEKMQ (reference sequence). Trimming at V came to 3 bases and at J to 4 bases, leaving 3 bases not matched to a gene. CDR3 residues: CASSFAGGNQPQHF. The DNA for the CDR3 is TGTGCCAGCAGCTTCGCAGGGGGAAATCAGCCCCAGCATTTT.

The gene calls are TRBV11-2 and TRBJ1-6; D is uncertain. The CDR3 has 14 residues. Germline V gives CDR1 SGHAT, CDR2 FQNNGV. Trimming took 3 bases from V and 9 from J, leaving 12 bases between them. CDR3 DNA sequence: TGTGCCAGCAGCTTTCGGGAGGGTTTTTCACCCCTCCACTTT. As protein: CASSFREGFSPLHF.